This T cell receptor beta chain was sequenced in a study of blood T cell repertoires in COVID-19. Overall study: The origin of the acute and convalescent COVID-19 samples was the United States, Italy and Spain. PBMCs, B-cell-depleted T cells, or T cells were the source of the cDNA or gDNA that made up the material.

The CDR3 consists of 15 residues. J lost 5 bases, V lost 2 bases, and 4 bases had no gene match. Germline V gene lookup returns CDR1 WNHNN and CDR2 SYGVQD (reference sequence). TCRdb's copy holds only in-frame clones and misses some; the assay was immunoSEQ multiplex PCR. The sample contains over 20,000 clones, more than 70% of which appear only once. The rearrangement joins TRBV10-1 to TRBJ1-1; TRBD1 aligns across 11 bases. Source material: peripheral blood. This clonotype originated in a human donor in a cohort sampled during active COVID-19. CDR3 region: CASSEGTGGGTEAFF. In nucleotides, the CDR3 is TGCGCCAGCAGTGAGGGGACAGGGGGTGGAACTGAAGCTTTCTTT.